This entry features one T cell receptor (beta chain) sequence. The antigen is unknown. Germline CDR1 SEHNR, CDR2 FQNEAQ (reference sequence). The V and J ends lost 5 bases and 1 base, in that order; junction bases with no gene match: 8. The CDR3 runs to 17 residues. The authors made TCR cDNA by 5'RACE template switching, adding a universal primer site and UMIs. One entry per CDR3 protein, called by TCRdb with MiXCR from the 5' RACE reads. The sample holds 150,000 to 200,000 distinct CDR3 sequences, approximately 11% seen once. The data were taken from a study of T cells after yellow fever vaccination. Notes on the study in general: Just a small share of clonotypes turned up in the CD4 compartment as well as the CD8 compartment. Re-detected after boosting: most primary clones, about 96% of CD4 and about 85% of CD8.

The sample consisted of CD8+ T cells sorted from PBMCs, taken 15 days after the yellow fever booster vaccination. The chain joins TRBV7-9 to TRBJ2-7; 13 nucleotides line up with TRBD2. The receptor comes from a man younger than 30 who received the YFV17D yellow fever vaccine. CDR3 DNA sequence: TGTGCCAGCAGCCCAGGAGGACTAGCGGGGGAATCCTACGAGCAGTACGTC. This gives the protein CASSPGGLAGESYEQYV.